A selection of T cell receptor beta chains follows, all from one sample in a study of Tregs in tolerant kidney transplant recipients. The method was immunoSEQ multiplex PCR; TCRdb's version includes in-frame clones alone and lacks a portion of them. The sample records about 44,000 clones, nearly 97% being singletons. These receptors are not linked to any known antigen. The sequenced sample was Tregs from blood cultured with allogeneic cells. The receptors were gathered from a human donor in good health. CDR3s include the opening cysteine and the closing phenylalanine or tryptophan.

v_gene	j_gene	len	CDR3aa
TRBV5-6	TRBJ1-4	15	CASSIVQAAGEKLFF
TRBV6-5	TRBJ1-2	11	CATGTGNGYTF
TRBV6-1	TRBJ2-1	15	CASRSGLARYNEQFF
TRBV19	TRBJ1-1	14	CASSSARGATEAFF
TRBV5-1	TRBJ2-2	13	CASSLSDTGELFF
TRBV27	TRBJ2-5	15	CASSLLGSSGGTQYF
TRBV5-1	TRBJ1-1	14	CASRAGPRGTEAFF
TRBV5-4	TRBJ2-7	14	CASSETQGSYEQYF
TRBV7-9	TRBJ2-5	14	CASSLRGAGKTQYF
TRBV6-9	TRBJ2-1	12	CASSSGYNEQFF
TRBV11-3	TRBJ1-3	15	CASSFLDNSGNTIYF